The 32 T cell receptor beta chains below were found in one sample sequenced in a study of T-cell reconstitution after alpha-beta-depleted transplantation in children. Construction of the TCRbeta library involved unique molecular identifiers. TCRdb processed the PCR reads anew with MiXCR; each CDR3 protein has one entry. The sample holds some 530,000 distinct CDR3 sequences, 9.5% to 15% seen once. This specimen consisted of PBMCs from the stem cell graft donor, obtained from the stem cell graft. Receptor source: a human donor who donated a stem cell graft to a child with combined immunodeficiency.

This clonotype was found a few times. V usage is TRBV6-2 or TRBV6-3 and J usage is TRBJ2-1; 8 bases fit TRBD1. The germline gives CDR1 MNHEY, CDR2 SVGEGT. CDR3 length: 14 amino acids. With V trimmed by 4 bases and J by 5 bases, 4 bases remained unmatched. This chain's CDR3 is CASSLDRVDNEQFF. The CDR3, as DNA: TGTGCCAGCAGTTTGGACAGGGTAGACAATGAGCAGTTCTTC.

This clonotype was found many times. The rearrangement links TRBV29-1 to TRBJ2-5; no clear D. V lost 3 bases to trimming and J lost 2 bases, with 10 bases between them. The CDR3 loop spans 13 amino acids. The germline CDR1 and CDR2 sequences are SQVTM and ANQGSEA. CDR3 residues: CSVETPIQETQYF. The CDR3 nucleotides are TGCAGCGTTGAGACGCCTATTCAAGAGACCCAGTACTTC.

CDR3 protein: CASSLRRGQSNTGELFF. The CDR3 nucleotides are TGTGCCAGCAGCTTAAGGAGGGGACAGTCGAACACCGGGGAGCTGTTTTTT. V and J are TRBV7-3 and TRBJ2-2; D perhaps matches TRBD1 (7 bases). This CDR3 has 17 amino acids. Germline lookup yields CDR1 SGHTA and CDR2 FQGTGA. Between the trimmed V and J ends, which lost 1 base and 0 bases, there was a span of 12 bases.

The chain has TRBV6-5 and TRBJ2-2, with D tentatively TRBD1 or TRBD2 (5 bases each). The V gene lost 4 bases and the J gene lost 4 bases, with 16 bases spanning the gap. Germline V gives CDR1 MNHEY, CDR2 SVGAGI. The CDR3 length is 16 residues. The CDR3 nucleotides are TGTGCCAGCAGTTTGGGACCCGCAAGGCCCACCGGGGAGCTGTTTTTT. Its translation: CASSLGPARPTGELFF.

Only a few counts were recorded for this clonotype. The J gene is TRBJ2-1, the V gene TRBV11-3; D is uncertain. Trimming took 4 bases from V and 7 from J, leaving 8 bases between them. Germline CDR1 SGHNT, CDR2 YENEEA. The CDR3 runs 12 residues. The DNA of the CDR3 is TGTGCCAGCAGCTACAAGCGAAATGAGCAGTTCTTC. Amino acid sequence: CASSYKRNEQFF.

V is TRBV5-5 and J is TRBJ2-7; TRBD2 aligns across 7 bases. In germline, CDR1 is SGHKS, CDR2 YYEKEE (reference sequence). Trimming cost V 1 base and J 4 bases; bases outside gene matches: 8. The CDR3 sequence is 15 residues long. CDR3 protein: CASSLNSGPSYEQYF. In DNA form, the CDR3 reads TGTGCCAGCAGCTTGAATAGCGGGCCTTCGTACGAGCAGTACTTC.

This clonotype has only a few counts. The CDR3 reads CASAGGGEAIQYF. The CDR3 DNA sequence: TGTGCCAGCGCAGGAGGTGGGGAAGCTATTCAGTACTTC. The chain uses TRBV10-3 and TRBJ2-4; weak D call: TRBD2 (5 bases). This CDR3 is built from 13 residues. V was cut by 10 bases and J by 10 bases, with 20 bases left in between. From germline, CDR1 is ENHRY and CDR2 SYGVKD.

This clonotype has a handful of counts. The chain has TRBV25-1 and TRBJ2-5; D is uncertain. Germline V gene sequence: CDR1 MGHDK, CDR2 SYGVNS. The CDR3 length is 13 residues. Trimming took off 5 bases at V and 4 bases at J, with 11 bases between the two ends. The CDR3 coding sequence is TGTGCCAGCAGTTTGTTCGCGAGAGAGACCCAGTACTTC. Its protein is CASSLFARETQYF.

This clonotype was seen more than once but under ten times. The chain recombines TRBV12-3 or TRBV12-4 with TRBJ1-5; tentatively, D is TRBD1 (6 bases). Trimming left V 6 bases short and J 6 bases short, with 12 bases between. CDR3 length: 13 residues. The CDR3 sequence is CASRFAGAQPQHF. CDR3 nucleotides: TGTGCCAGCAGGTTCGCAGGGGCTCAGCCCCAGCATTTT.

This clonotype appeared a few times. This sequence joins TRBV24-1 and TRBJ1-5; the D gene is possibly TRBD1 (5 bases). Germline CDR1 and CDR2: KGHDR and SFDVKD. The V end lost 7 bases, the J end lost 3 bases, and 9 bases lay between the germline ends. The CDR3 is 13 residues long. The CDR3 here is CATRGGNNQPQHF. The CDR3 DNA follows: TGTGCCACCAGGGGGGGGAACAATCAGCCCCAGCATTTT.

The CDR3 sequence is CASSPGTGWSNQPQHF. The CDR3 coding sequence is TGTGCCAGCAGCCCCGGGACAGGGTGGAGCAATCAGCCCCAGCATTTT. This chain uses TRBV27 with TRBJ1-5; the match to TRBD1 covers 9 bases. The J segment lost 1 base and the V segment lost 6 bases, leaving 7 bases of the junction unmatched. The CDR3 has 16 residues. CDR1 and CDR2 (germline): MNHEY, SMNVEV (reference sequence).

Only a few counts were recorded for this clonotype. This chain connects TRBV12-3 or TRBV12-4 to TRBJ2-1; 7 bases agree with TRBD2. The length of the CDR3 is 13 residues. V dropped 4 bases and J dropped 6; count of bases not matched to a gene: 3. The CDR3: CASSSASGNEQFF. In DNA form, the CDR3 reads TGTGCCAGCAGTTCCGCTAGCGGCAATGAGCAGTTCTTC.

This clonotype was found many times. The chain employs TRBV4-3 and TRBJ2-7; no reliable D call. Trimming took 0 bases from V and 3 from J, leaving 9 bases between them. CDR1 is LGHNA, CDR2 YSLEER, per germline. The CDR3 totals 14 residues. CDR3 bases: TGCGCCAGCAGCCAAGATTTAGGGTACTACGAGCAGTACTTC. Translated: CASSQDLGYYEQYF.

This clonotype was observed many times. J is TRBJ2-5 and V is TRBV7-2; D is unresolved. The CDR3 is made up of 13 amino acids. Deletions cut 4 bases from V and 2 bases from J, with 8 bases between. Germline V gives CDR1 SGHTA, CDR2 FQGNSA. CDR3 sequence reads: CASSSRSQETQYF. CDR3 nucleotide sequence: TGTGCCAGCAGCTCGAGGTCTCAAGAGACCCAGTACTTC.

The genes are TRBV4-3 and TRBJ2-5; D is tentatively TRBD1 or TRBD2 (6 bases each). This CDR3 has 15 residues. CDR1 is LGHNA and CDR2 is YSLEER in the germline V gene. Trimming cost V 4 bases and J 7 bases, with 19 bases left between them. CDR3 coding DNA: TGCGCCAGCAGCCCGGGGGCCCCCGAAGTCGGGACCCAGTACTTC. It translates to CASSPGAPEVGTQYF.

The rearrangement links TRBV28 to TRBJ2-3, with 9 bases lining up with TRBD2. V gave up 4 bases and J gave up 5 bases; unmatched junction bases: 7. The germline V gene has CDR1 MDHEN and CDR2 SYDVKM. CDR3 length equals 15 residues. The CDR3: CASSSPGLAVDTQYF. The DNA of the CDR3 is TGTGCCAGCAGTTCCCCGGGACTAGCTGTAGATACGCAGTATTTT.

The sample holds many counts of this clonotype. The rearrangement links TRBV5-1 to TRBJ2-2, with a tentative D call TRBD2 (5 bases). CDR3 length equals 15 residues. Trimming left V 3 bases short and J 0 bases short, with 9 bases between. Germline V CDR1 and CDR2: SGHRS, YFSETQ. The CDR3 reads CASSSGVPNTGELFF. CDR3 sequence (DNA): TGCGCCAGCAGCTCCGGGGTCCCGAACACCGGGGAGCTGTTTTTT.

This clonotype was observed a handful of times. The rearrangement joins TRBV12-3 or TRBV12-4 to TRBJ1-5, with 7 bases fitting TRBD1. This CDR3 spans 15 amino acids. Trimming cost V 6 bases and J 5 bases; bases outside gene matches: 10. The CDR3, as DNA: TGTGCCAGCAGCAGGGGACAGTTAACTGATCAGCCCCAGCATTTT. Its translation: CASSRGQLTDQPQHF.

Comment on this clonotype: A much larger clone differs by one base, so this may be a read error. The J gene is TRBJ2-1, the V gene TRBV20-1; D call uncertain. The CDR3 has 11 residues. Germline V gene sequence: CDR1 DFQATT, CDR2 SNEGSKA (reference sequence). Trimming stripped 5 bases from V and 3 bases from J, with 5 bases between. CDR3 in DNA: TGCAGTGCTTCCAACTACAATGAGCAGTTCTTC. As protein: CSASNYNEQFF.

The CDR3 region is CASSLLAGAWQETQYF. The CDR3 DNA is TGTGCCAGCTCACTACTGGCGGGAGCCTGGCAAGAGACCCAGTACTTC. The chain recombines TRBV18 with TRBJ2-5, with TRBD2 matching over 7 bases. The J segment lost 2 bases and the V segment lost 4 bases, leaving 10 bases of the junction unmatched. Germline V gene data show CDR1 as KGHSH and CDR2 as LQKENI. CDR3 length: 16 amino acids.

V and J are TRBV4-1 and TRBJ2-1; 8 nucleotides line up with TRBD2. V was pared by 0 bases and J by 5 bases, with 9 bases of the junction left unmatched. The CDR3 is 17 residues long. Germline V gives CDR1 MGHRA, CDR2 YSYEKL. CDR3 coding DNA: TGCGCCAGCAGCCAAGATGGATCCGGGAGGGCCCACAATGAGCAGTTCTTC. It encodes CASSQDGSGRAHNEQFF.

This clonotype appeared many times. V and J are TRBV12-3 or TRBV12-4 and TRBJ2-7; TRBD1 matches at 7 bases. The CDR3 totals 16 residues. After removal of 5 bases from V and 3 bases from J, the junction contained 13 bases not matched to a gene. The CDR3 DNA reads as TGTGCCAGCAGTGGGAGACGACAGGGTGCCTTCTACGAGCAGTACTTC. Its translation is CASSGRRQGAFYEQYF.

This clonotype showed up just a few times. The chain has TRBV6-1 and TRBJ2-7; 8 nucleotides line up with TRBD2. V dropped 5 bases and J dropped 3; count of bases not matched to a gene: 9. The V gene's germline CDR1 is MNHNS and CDR2 SASEGT. The CDR3 spans 15 residues. This chain's CDR3 is CASSRGGGHYYEQYF. In DNA form, the CDR3 reads TGTGCCAGCAGTCGCGGCGGGGGGCACTACTACGAGCAGTACTTC.

Ten or more counts support this clonotype. This sequence joins TRBV27 and TRBJ2-5; 7 nucleotides agree with TRBD1. Germline-derived CDR1 and CDR2 are MNHEY and SMNVEV (reference sequence). V shed 4 bases and J 4 bases; nucleotides not matched to a gene: 3. The CDR3 has 13 residues. The CDR3 is CASSWDSRETQYF. In DNA, the CDR3 is TGTGCCAGCAGTTGGGACAGTCGAGAGACCCAGTACTTC.

In this sample, this clonotype turned up a few times. The chain employs TRBV5-1 and TRBJ2-3; 8 nucleotides agree with TRBD1. Trimming at V came to 0 bases and at J to 3 bases, leaving 3 bases not matched to a gene. This CDR3 contains 15 residues. The V gene's germline CDR1 is SGHRS and CDR2 YFSETQ. The CDR3 loop reads CASSLVQGVTDTQYF. The CDR3 coding sequence is TGCGCCAGCAGCTTGGTACAGGGGGTGACAGATACGCAGTATTTT.

The sample holds many counts of this clonotype. V usage is TRBV20-1 and J usage is TRBJ2-7; the match to TRBD2 covers 8 bases. The CDR3 is 15 amino acids. Germline loops: CDR1 DFQATT, CDR2 SNEGSKA (reference sequence). The J segment lost 0 bases and the V segment lost 0 bases, leaving 4 bases of the junction unmatched. CDR3 sequence: CSARDKRESSYEQYF. The CDR3 coding sequence is TGCAGTGCTAGAGACAAGCGGGAGAGCTCCTACGAGCAGTACTTC.

V and J are TRBV7-2 and TRBJ2-7, with D possibly being TRBD1 (6 bases). CDR3 size: 13 residues. Trimming left V 4 bases short and J 3 bases short, with 10 bases between. Looked up from germline, CDR1 is SGHTA and CDR2 is FQGNSA. CDR3 sequence reads: CASSYDRYYEQYF. The CDR3, as DNA: TGTGCCAGCAGCTATGACAGGTACTACGAGCAGTACTTC.

In the case of this clonotype: The junction and the germline gene differ at one end; a read error may be behind it. The chain links TRBV12-3 or TRBV12-4 to TRBJ2-1, with 7 nucleotides matching TRBD1. This CDR3 spans 12 amino acids. CDR3 region: CASTIPGDSLYF. In nucleotides, the CDR3 is TGTGCCAGCACTATCCCCGGGGACAGTCTTTACTTC.

This clonotype has a count of ten or more. The chain has TRBV6-5 and TRBJ1-1; D is unresolved. The CDR3 totals 13 residues. CDR1 MNHEY and CDR2 SVGAGI come from the germline V gene. V was cut by 3 bases and J by 0 bases, with 5 bases left in between. As DNA, the CDR3 is TGTGCCAGCAGTTATTACATGAACACTGAAGCTTTCTTT. Translating gives CASSYYMNTEAFF.

The chain carries TRBV11-2 and TRBJ2-1, with D maybe TRBD2 (5 bases). Trimming stripped 5 bases from V and 9 bases from J, with 14 bases between. CDR3 size: 13 residues. Germline V lookup: CDR1 SGHAT, CDR2 FQNNGV. The CDR3 DNA is TGTGCCAGCAGCCTTCTCCACGAGGGTGAGCAGTTCTTC. Protein: CASSLLHEGEQFF.

A few counts support this clonotype. The rearrangement joins TRBV12-3 or TRBV12-4 to TRBJ2-7; 7 nucleotides align to TRBD1. The CDR3 sequence is 12 residues long. V gave up 6 bases and J gave up 4 bases; unmatched junction bases: 3. CDR3 sequence reads: CASRWDSYEQYF. In DNA, the CDR3 is TGTGCCAGCAGGTGGGACAGTTACGAGCAGTACTTC.

This clonotype was seen more than once but under ten times. The chain uses TRBV7-2 and TRBJ2-2, with 7 bases aligning to TRBD1. Germline values: CDR1 SGHTA, CDR2 FQGNSA. The CDR3 totals 14 residues. V trimming: 5 bases; J trimming: 6 bases; junction bases outside the gene matches: 6. The CDR3 DNA reads TGTGCCAGCAGCCAATCGACAGGGTCCGGGGAGCTGTTTTTT. It is translated as CASSQSTGSGELFF.